The clone carrying this TCR delta chain turned up a few times. Its antigen is currently unknown. J lost 2 bases, V lost 0 bases, and 13 bases had no gene match. The V gene's germline CDR1 is TSWWSYY and CDR2 QGS. The CDR3 is 20 residues long. Sorted Vdelta1+ thymocytes were roughly 96% to 99.6% pure. RNA was extracted from the cells and then reverse transcribed. CDR3 amplicons came from multiplex PCR with pooled V-gene forward and constant-region reverse primers. TCRdb used CATT to re-call clones from the multiplex PCR reads. Found here are 45,000 to 60,000 delta-chain clones, about 16% of them singletons; the top ten hold about 0.4%. This specimen comes from a study of Vδ1+ human thymocytes. Findings of the study overall: Around a fifth of thymic delta-chain sequences were Vdelta2, with few Vdelta3, unlike blood Vdelta1+ controls. In the thymus, TRG and TRD repertoires looked highly polyclonal with Gaussian CDR3 lengths.

The chain carries TRDV1 and TRDJ1, with 12 positions matching TRDD3. The sample taken for sequencing was Vdelta1+ gamma-delta thymocytes from the thymus. Documented subset: FACS-sorted CD3+ TCRalphabeta- TCRVdelta1+ TCRVdelta2- thymocytes. The TCR comes from a girl less than two years old who had congenital heart surgery. In nucleotides, the CDR3 is TGTGCTCTTGGGGAACTAACGCATACAGTCTGGGGGATACGGACCGATAAACTCATCTTT. Amino acids: CALGELTHTVWGIRTDKLIF.